The next 18 T cell receptor beta chains were all read from a single sample in a study of tumor and adjacent non-tumor tissue in lung cancer. The library came from three nested PCR rounds adapted from ARM-PCR protocols. TCRdb re-called the multiplex PCR reads through MiXCR, storing one row per CDR3 protein. The repertoire holds 200,000 or so distinct CDR3 sequences, 70% to 75% seen once, with almost 25% in the top ten. The template was RNA from unsorted bulk tissue. Sequenced sample: lung tumor tissue. The receptors shown here come from a man in his 60s with non-small cell lung cancer.

This clonotype was observed once. A junction boundary mismatches the germline segment, possibly from a read error. This chain links TRBV4-1 with TRBJ2-5, with D possibly matching TRBD1 (5 bases). Germline V gene sequence: CDR1 MGHRA, CDR2 YSYEKL. CDR3 size: 16 residues. The CDR3 coding sequence is TGCGCCAGCTGCCAAGTGGGCAGGGTTAAACAAGAGACCCACTACTTC. As protein: CASCQVGRVKQETHYF.

This clonotype appeared a few times. The chain links TRBV5-1 to TRBJ2-7, with D unclear. There are 14 residues in the CDR3. Deletions cut 4 bases from V and 0 bases from J, with 11 bases between. Germline V gene data show CDR1 as SGHRS and CDR2 as YFSETQ. The CDR3 loop reads CASSPEPSSYEQYF. In nucleotides, the CDR3 is TGCGCCAGCAGCCCCGAGCCCTCCTCCTACGAGCAGTACTTC.

Notes on this clonotype: One end of the junction varies from germline; a read error may be responsible. The chain couples TRBV4-3 to TRBJ1-6; 8 positions agree with TRBD1. This CDR3 has 15 amino acids. In germline, CDR1 is LGHNA, CDR2 YSLEER. The DNA of the CDR3 is TGCGTCAGCAGCTCCGGACAGGGTGGAAATTCAGCCCTCCACTTT. Protein product: CVSSSGQGGNSALHF.

The J gene is TRBJ1-3, the V gene TRBV4-1; unclear D gene. The CDR3 spans 16 residues. Germline V gives CDR1 MGHRA, CDR2 YSYEKL. V was cut by 5 bases and J by 2 bases, with 16 bases left in between. Here the CDR3 DNA reads TGCGCCAGCAGCAATCCTAGAGGAAGTGCTGGAAACACCATATATTTT. It encodes CASSNPRGSAGNTIYF.

V usage is TRBV5-1 and J usage is TRBJ2-7; D may correspond to TRBD1 or TRBD2 (5 bases each). CDR3 length: 16 residues. Per germline, CDR1 SGHRS and CDR2 YFSETQ. The V end was cut by 3 bases, the J end by 0 bases, with 16 bases between. CDR3: CASSSGTGSRSYEQYF. The CDR3 DNA sequence: TGCGCCAGCAGCTCGGGGACCGGATCACGCTCCTACGAGCAGTACTTC. Supplemented by reference TRBV5-1 and TRBJ2-7, the full variable domain reads KAGVTQTPRYLIKTRGQQVTLSCSPISGHRSVSWYQQTPGQGLQFLFEYFSETQRNKGNFPGRFSGRQFSNSRSEMNVSTLELGDSALYLCASSSGTGSRSYEQYFGPGTRLTVT.

About this clonotype: A much larger clone differs by one base, so this may be a read error. This chain joins TRBV11-2 and TRBJ2-7; D is possibly TRBD1 or TRBD2 (6 bases each). The germline V gene encodes CDR1 SGHAT and CDR2 FQNNGV. This CDR3 is 14 amino acids long. The CDR3 here is CVSSLSRGRYEQYF. The CDR3 coding sequence is TGTGTCAGCAGCTTAAGTCGGGGGCGTTACGAGCAGTACTTC.

This chain uses TRBV11-1 with TRBJ2-5, with D hard to call. There are 14 residues in the CDR3. Germline CDR1 is SGHAT and CDR2 is FQDESV (reference sequence). V lost 1 base and J lost 1, with 7 bases in between. CDR3 coding DNA: TGTGCCAGCAGCTTAGATGCATTCCAAGAGACCCAGTACTTC. It is translated as CASSLDAFQETQYF.

The chain couples TRBV6-1 to TRBJ1-5, with 9 bases aligning to TRBD1. V trimming: 6 bases; J trimming: 7 bases; junction bases outside the gene matches: 7. The germline CDR1 and CDR2 sequences are MNHNS and SASEGT. This CDR3 spans 14 amino acids. The CDR3 DNA sequence: TGTGCCAGCAGGCCACAGGGGGCGGGACAGCCCCAGCATTTT. Encoded protein: CASRPQGAGQPQHF.

V usage is TRBV12-3 or TRBV12-4 and J usage is TRBJ1-5; 7 bases map to TRBD1. The junction had 14 bases not matched to a gene; V was cut back by 9 bases and J by 0 bases. The CDR3 is 17 amino acids. The CDR3 region has the DNA TGTGCCAGTGTGTCCGGGACAGAAAGCTATAGCAATCAGCCCCAGCATTTT. It is translated as CASVSGTESYSNQPQHF.

This chain uses TRBV19 with TRBJ1-3, with 9 bases aligning to TRBD1. CDR1 LNHDA and CDR2 SQIVND come from the germline V gene (reference sequence). CDR3 size: 14 residues. V lost 5 bases, J lost 4 bases, and 3 bases stayed unmatched. The CDR3 region has the DNA TGTGCCAGTAGTCTGGGACAGGGAGGAAACACCATATATTTT. It encodes CASSLGQGGNTIYF.

Turning to this clonotype: A junction boundary mismatches the germline segment, possibly from a read error. The chain links TRBV20-1 to TRBJ2-1, with 9 bases that match TRBD2. The CDR3 covers 15 residues. Germline V gives CDR1 DFQATT, CDR2 SNEGSKA (reference sequence). Here the CDR3 reads CSTSDRGGASNAQFF. The CDR3, as DNA: TGCAGTACTAGTGATCGCGGGGGGGCCTCCAATGCGCAGTTCTTC.

Turning to this clonotype: Since a much larger clone is just one base distant, this may be a read error. The chain carries TRBV14 and TRBJ2-6, with D perhaps matching TRBD2 (7 bases). This CDR3 has 18 residues. Germline CDR1 SGHDN, CDR2 FVKESK. The V end was cut by 0 bases, the J end by 5 bases, with 17 bases between. CDR3 nucleotides: TGTGCCAGCAGCCAAGAGGCGGGGGCTCAACTCTGGGCCAACGTCCTGACTTTC. It specifies CASSQEAGAQLWANVLTF.

The chain carries TRBV12-3 or TRBV12-4 and TRBJ1-1; tentatively, D is TRBD1 (5 bases). This CDR3 comprises 13 residues. V was cut by 5 bases and J by 1 base, with 8 bases left in between. In nucleotides, the CDR3 is TGTGCCAGCAGTAAACAGGAGAACACTGAAGCTTTCTTT. It codes for CASSKQENTEAFF.

By its share, this clonotype is medium-sized. V and J are TRBV20-1 and TRBJ2-3; D remains ambiguous. V was cut by 6 bases and J by 1 base, with 14 bases left in between. The length of the CDR3 is 14 residues. The germline V gene encodes CDR1 DFQATT and CDR2 SNEGSKA (reference sequence). CDR3 in DNA: TGCAGTGCCAATGGAGATATAGGCACAGATACGCAGTATTTT. Protein sequence: CSANGDIGTDTQYF.

As regards this clonotype: Because the CDR3 is missing its conserved closing phenylalanine or tryptophan, this is likely a read error. The limits of the CDR3 on the DNA are not certain, so only TCRdb's listed CDR3 is given. This chain links TRBV11-3 with TRBJ1-4. The CDR3 has 8 residues if both end residues are counted. The germline V gene has CDR1 SGHNT and CDR2 YENEEA. CDR3 amino acids: CASSLAQC.

About this clonotype itself: This could be a read error, since a much larger clone is one nucleotide away. The genes are TRBV12-3 or TRBV12-4 and TRBJ2-5; possibly TRBD2 for D (6 bases). The CDR3 extends over 13 amino acids. CDR3 DNA sequence: TGTGCCTGCAGCATAGCGGCCCAAGAGACCCAGTACTTC. It yields the protein CACSIAAQETQYF.

Comment on this clonotype: The junction does not match germline at one end; this may be a read error. V is TRBV20-1 and J is TRBJ1-6, with D perhaps matching TRBD1 (6 bases). Germline lookup yields CDR1 DFQATT and CDR2 SNEGSKA (reference sequence). The CDR3 totals 15 residues. The CDR3 loop reads CNAKAKGVKMTPLHF. Written as DNA, the CDR3 is TGCAATGCTAAAGCCAAGGGGGTAAAAATGACACCCCTCCACTTT.

On this clonotype itself: The conserved final phenylalanine or tryptophan is absent from the CDR3, which likely points to a read error. V is TRBV12-3 or TRBV12-4 and J is TRBJ2-3; 11 bases map to TRBD2. The CDR3 consists of 18 residues. V lost 3 bases and J lost 3; bases outside the gene matches: 11. The CDR3 DNA reads as TGTGCCAGCAGTTTCGCCCGTAGCGGGGGGGCCCGTACAGATACGCAGTATTGT. Residues: CASSFARSGGARTDTQYC.